The clone carrying this T cell receptor beta chain has more than one count but fewer than ten. The antigen is unknown. V gave up 5 bases and J gave up 5 bases, with 13 bases separating them. CDR3 length equals 13 residues. Germline assignment: CDR1 LNHDA and CDR2 SQIVND (reference sequence). Methods described previously were used for bulk TCR libraries, and listed TCR primers were applied. TCRdb recomputed calls from the PCR reads with MiXCR, one row per CDR3 protein. The table lists about half a million distinct CDR3 sequences, around 23% of them singletons. The data originate from a study of molecular identifiers for immune sequencing clone quantification. Across the study: With replicates, the RNA of about 21,000 or 97,000 naive CD8 cells was split five ways and four were sequenced.

The authors gated naive CD8 T cells as CD8+CD4-CCR7+CD45RA+ for sorting. General observations from the study: Underestimation of highly expanded clone sizes could arise where identical TCR molecules share a barcode.

The sequence was obtained from a human donor in good health. Some libraries in this study had Jurkat cell RNA spiked in. Material for sequencing was naive CD8+ T cells from blood, with Jurkat cell RNA spiked in. The sample's subset: FACS-sorted CD8+CD4-CCR7+CD45RA+ naive T cells. The chain joins TRBV19 to TRBJ2-7, with D perhaps TRBD1 or TRBD2 (6 bases each). CDR3 amino acids: CASSLGGGNEQYF. In nucleotides, the CDR3 is TGTGCCAGTAGTTTGGGGGGCGGGAACGAGCAGTACTTC.